The 25 T cell receptor beta chains listed next were all sequenced from one sample in a study of blood T cells in healthy people across ages. Sample-barcoded 5' priming and a J-beta primer mix drove a second PCR of roughly 6 to 12 cycles. TCRdb re-called the 5' RACE reads through MiXCR, storing one row per CDR3 protein. Of 1.5 million to 2 million distinct CDR3 sequences in the sample, about 28% were seen once. Sequencing input: blood. These receptors came from a woman aged 25 to 39 in good health.

The V and J genes are TRBV4-3 and TRBJ2-1; D gene unclear. The CDR3 consists of 14 residues. Trimming removed 0 bases from V and 10 bases from J, with 13 bases in between. The V gene's germline CDR1 is LGHNA and CDR2 YSLEER. The CDR3 nucleotides read TGCGCCAGCAGCCAAGATCGAAGGATCGGGGAGCAGTTCTTC. This translates into CASSQDRRIGEQFF.

The chain joins TRBV2 to TRBJ1-1; no definite D call. V lost 6 bases and J 1 base, leaving 12 bases between the germline ends. The CDR3 has 14 residues. Germline V gene sequence: CDR1 SNHLY, CDR2 FYNNEI. The chain's CDR3 is CASRKPLRNTEAFF. The CDR3, as DNA: TGTGCCAGCAGGAAGCCCCTAAGGAACACTGAAGCTTTCTTT.

Ten or more counts support this clonotype. The chain recombines TRBV18 with TRBJ1-1, with D unclear. This CDR3 is 14 amino acids long. Germline-derived CDR1 and CDR2 are KGHSH and LQKENI. Between the trimmed V and J ends, which lost 3 bases and 4 bases, there was a span of 12 bases. CDR3 sequence: CASSPGLGGTEAFF. CDR3 in DNA: TGTGCCAGCTCACCTGGACTAGGAGGCACTGAAGCTTTCTTT. The full variable domain, rest sourced from reference TRBV18 and TRBJ1-1, is NAGVMQNPRHLVRRRGQEARLRCSPMKGHSHVYWYRQLPEEGLKFMVYLQKENIIDESGMPKERFSAEFPKEGPSILRIQQVVRGDSAAYFCASSPGLGGTEAFFGQGTRLTVV.

This clonotype was counted at least ten times. The chain recombines TRBV7-2 with TRBJ1-5, with 8 bases identical to TRBD1. The CDR3 contains 16 residues. Trimming at V came to 1 base and at J to 4 bases, leaving 6 bases not matched to a gene. Per the germline V gene, CDR1 is SGHTA and CDR2 is FQGNSA. CDR3 nucleotides: TGTGCCAGCAGCTTAGAGGGGACAGGTCTAAATCAGCCCCAGCATTTT. Its protein is CASSLEGTGLNQPQHF.

This clonotype was seen ten or more times. The rearrangement links TRBV29-1 to TRBJ2-1, with D perhaps TRBD1 (6 bases). V lost 6 bases, J lost 4 bases, and 16 bases lay in between. This CDR3 comprises 14 residues. Germline assignment: CDR1 SQVTM and CDR2 ANQGSEA. CDR3 region: CSVPRTAQYNEQFF. DNA of the CDR3: TGCAGCGTCCCCAGGACAGCTCAGTACAATGAGCAGTTCTTC.

This clonotype appeared once. Just one base apart from a much larger clone, this may be a read error. The genes are TRBV9 and TRBJ2-4, with D possibly matching TRBD1 (5 bases). CDR3 length equals 14 residues. Per the germline V gene, CDR1 is SGDLS and CDR2 is YYNGEE. The chain's CDR3 is CASSVGPGEDIPYF. As DNA, the CDR3 is TGTGCCAGCAGCGTAGGACCGGGTGAGGACATTCCGTACTTC.

This clonotype has only a few counts. The chain links TRBV11-2 to TRBJ2-3; 9 nucleotides match TRBD2. The CDR3 has 17 amino acids. From germline, CDR1 is SGHAT and CDR2 FQNNGV. Trimming cost V 3 bases and J 0 bases; bases outside gene matches: 7. The CDR3, as DNA: TGTGCCAGCAGCTTTCTCTCTAGCGGGGTTAGCACAGATACGCAGTATTTT. Translation: CASSFLSSGVSTDTQYF.

This clonotype was detected a few times. V and J are TRBV5-1 and TRBJ2-1, with 12 bases aligning to TRBD2. The CDR3 is 17 amino acids. With 4 bases clipped from V and 9 bases from J, the junction kept 14 bases outside the gene matches. Germline CDR1 reads SGHRS; CDR2 reads YFSETQ. The DNA for the CDR3 is TGCGCCAGCAGCACGACTAGCGGGGGAACTCTTACAAGTGAGCAGTTCTTC. Translation gives CASSTTSGGTLTSEQFF. Supplemented by reference TRBV5-1 and TRBJ2-1, the full variable domain reads KAGVTQTPRYLIKTRGQQVTLSCSPISGHRSVSWYQQTPGQGLQFLFEYFSETQRNKGNFPGRFSGRQFSNSRSEMNVSTLELGDSALYLCASSTTSGGTLTSEQFFGPGTRLTVL.

This chain links TRBV3-1 with TRBJ1-1; tentatively, D is TRBD1 (5 bases). CDR3 length: 15 residues. Germline V lookup: CDR1 LGHDT, CDR2 YNNKEL (reference sequence). V was shortened by 6 bases and J by 1 base, with 15 bases between the two germline ends. The CDR3 loop reads CASSRYRDGNTEAFF. For the CDR3, the DNA is TGTGCCAGCAGTCGATACCGGGACGGGAACACTGAAGCTTTCTTT. The full variable domain, in which reference TRBV3-1 and TRBJ1-1 provide the parts outside the CDR3, is DTAVSQTPKYLVTQMGNDKSIKCEQNLGHDTMYWYKQDSKKFLKIMFSYNNKELIINETVPNRFSPKSPDKAHLNLHINSLELGDSAVYFCASSRYRDGNTEAFFGQGTRLTVV.

In this sample, this clonotype turned up a few times. V and J are TRBV7-6 and TRBJ1-5, with D possibly being TRBD1 (5 bases). V lost 1 base and J lost 5, with 15 bases in between. Germline lookup yields CDR1 SGHVS and CDR2 FNYEAQ. CDR3 length: 16 amino acids. Here the CDR3 reads CASSLVFGTGYQPQHF. The CDR3 DNA is TGTGCCAGCAGCTTAGTATTCGGCACAGGCTATCAGCCCCAGCATTTT.

At least ten counts were recorded for this clonotype. At one end the junction does not follow the germline gene, possibly because of a read error. The chain is built from TRBV7-2 and TRBJ2-1, with 11 positions matching TRBD2. The CDR3 is 15 residues long. Germline V gene sequence: CDR1 SGHTA, CDR2 FQGNSA. The CDR3 DNA is TGCGCCAGCAGCTCGGGACTAGCGGACTACAATGAGCAGTTCTTC. It is translated as CASSSGLADYNEQFF.

This clonotype was seen at least ten times. This chain connects TRBV4-1 to TRBJ2-7, with no clear D. CDR3 size: 13 residues. CDR1 and CDR2 from the germline V gene are MGHRA and YSYEKL. Between the trimmed V and J ends, which lost 2 bases and 6 bases, there was a span of 11 bases. CDR3 bases: TGCGCCAGCAGCCAATCGCCGGTAGGCGAGCAGTACTTC. Protein product: CASSQSPVGEQYF.

This clonotype was picked up a small number of times. The chain recombines TRBV12-3 or TRBV12-4 with TRBJ2-2, with 10 bases that match TRBD2. V trimming: 8 bases; J trimming: 4 bases; junction bases outside the gene matches: 7. CDR3 length: 15 residues. CDR3: CASHRTSGGTGELFF. CDR3 nucleotides: TGTGCCAGCCATAGGACTAGCGGTGGCACCGGGGAGCTGTTTTTT.

The sample holds a few counts of this clonotype. The chain employs TRBV15 and TRBJ1-4; maybe TRBD1 (5 bases). Per germline, CDR1 LNHNV and CDR2 YYDKDF (reference sequence). The CDR3 sequence is 16 residues long. V lost 1 base to trimming and J lost 8 bases, with 17 bases between them. The CDR3 nucleotides read TGTGCCACCAGCAGAGGAGGGAGGGGAGGAGAAGAAAAACTGTTTTTT. Its protein product is CATSRGGRGGEEKLFF.

The rearrangement links TRBV29-1 to TRBJ2-2; D possibly corresponds to TRBD1 (7 bases). The germline V gene has CDR1 SQVTM and CDR2 ANQGSEA. This CDR3 contains 13 residues. The V gene lost 7 bases and the J gene lost 4 bases, with 13 bases spanning the gap. The CDR3 DNA reads TGCAGCGCCGGGACAGCGGGCACCGGGGAGCTGTTTTTT. Translated, it gives CSAGTAGTGELFF.

This clonotype has only one observation. Being one base from a much bigger clone, this may be a read error. This chain uses TRBV29-1 with TRBJ2-5; perhaps TRBD2 as D (6 bases). Between the trimmed V and J ends, which lost 2 bases and 3 bases, there was a span of 13 bases. Germline CDR1 reads SQVTM; CDR2 reads ANQGSEA. The CDR3 is 14 residues long. Here the CDR3 reads CSVESAGLKETQYF. As DNA, the CDR3 is TGCAGCGTTGAATCGGCAGGACTAAAAGAGACCCAGTACTTC.

Many counts were recorded for this clonotype. The chain combines TRBV7-2 with TRBJ1-2, with TRBD1 identical over 7 bases. The junction had 9 bases not matched to a gene; V was cut back by 6 bases and J by 8 bases. The CDR3 extends over 13 amino acids. Germline CDR1 and CDR2: SGHTA and FQGNSA. The CDR3 spells CASRKGTEDGYTF. In nucleotides, the CDR3 is TGTGCCAGCAGGAAAGGGACAGAAGACGGCTACACCTTC.

This clonotype was seen a single time. The chain carries TRBV20-1 and TRBJ1-4, with D maybe TRBD1 (5 bases). From germline, CDR1 is DFQATT and CDR2 SNEGSKA (reference sequence). Trimming took off 5 bases at V and 8 bases at J, with 18 bases between the two ends. The CDR3 extends over 14 amino acids. CDR3 nucleotide sequence: TGCAGTGCTCTAACCCCGGGAACAGGAGAAAAACTGTTTTTT. Protein product: CSALTPGTGEKLFF.

Notes on this clonotype: A clone one base away is much larger, so this may be a read error. V usage is TRBV4-1 and J usage is TRBJ2-1, with D perhaps given as TRBD1 or TRBD2 (5 bases each). The CDR3 is 14 residues long. The germline V and J ends were trimmed by 0 bases and 13 bases, with 16 bases remaining between them. Germline loops: CDR1 MGHRA, CDR2 YSYEKL. The CDR3 coding sequence is TGCGCCAGCAGCCAAGATAACTCTCCGGGGACCCAGTTCTTC. Encoded protein: CASSQDNSPGTQFF.

This clonotype was seen ten or more times. CDR3 amino acids: CASSPGRGSSTDTQYF. Written as DNA, the CDR3 is TGTGCCAGTAGTCCCGGACGGGGCTCAAGCACAGATACGCAGTATTTT. The rearrangement joins TRBV19 to TRBJ2-3; D is possibly TRBD1 or TRBD2 (5 bases each). This CDR3 has 16 residues. With 5 bases removed from V and 0 bases from J, the gap between germline ends came to 15 bases. The germline gives CDR1 LNHDA, CDR2 SQIVND (reference sequence).

CDR3: CASSQVSRDRGNHEQFF. Here the CDR3 DNA reads TGCGCCAGCAGCCAAGTATCCAGGGACAGGGGGAATCATGAGCAGTTCTTC. This chain joins TRBV4-1 and TRBJ2-1; 11 nucleotides line up with TRBD1. CDR1 and CDR2 (germline): MGHRA, YSYEKL. Germline trimming cut 1 base from V and 8 bases from J; bases unmatched to any gene: 10. The CDR3 has 17 residues.

This clonotype was recorded many times. The genes are TRBV2 and TRBJ2-7; weak D call: TRBD2 (6 bases). V was cut by 7 bases and J by 6 bases, with 16 bases left in between. The V gene's germline CDR1 is SNHLY and CDR2 FYNNEI. This CDR3 region has 13 residues. CDR3 sequence reads: CASKTGANGEQYF. Written as DNA, the CDR3 is TGTGCCAGCAAGACGGGAGCTAATGGCGAGCAGTACTTC.

This clonotype turned up a few times. This chain connects TRBV10-2 to TRBJ1-1; D gene unclear. The CDR3 spans 12 residues. V lost 0 bases to trimming and J lost 5 bases, with 4 bases between them. Germline values: CDR1 WSHSY, CDR2 SAAADI. CDR3 DNA sequence: TGCGCCAGCAGTGAGTCTACGACTGAAGCTTTCTTT. It codes for CASSESTTEAFF.

The chain uses TRBV7-6 and TRBJ1-2, with D perhaps TRBD1 (6 bases). Germline values: CDR1 SGHVS, CDR2 FNYEAQ. The CDR3 loop spans 15 amino acids. The V end was cut by 5 bases, the J end by 8 bases, with 21 bases between. CDR3 nucleotide sequence: TGTGCCAGCAGCCCAGAATCGGACAGCCTTGGGGGCTACACCTTC. Protein: CASSPESDSLGGYTF.

The chain combines TRBV11-2 with TRBJ1-2; D gene unclear. The CDR3 is made up of 12 amino acids. The V gene's germline CDR1 is SGHAT and CDR2 FQNNGV. V lost 5 bases and J lost 7, with 11 bases in between. The CDR3 nucleotides read TGTGCCAGCAGCGTGGGAGGTTCTGGCTACACCTTC. Translation: CASSVGGSGYTF.